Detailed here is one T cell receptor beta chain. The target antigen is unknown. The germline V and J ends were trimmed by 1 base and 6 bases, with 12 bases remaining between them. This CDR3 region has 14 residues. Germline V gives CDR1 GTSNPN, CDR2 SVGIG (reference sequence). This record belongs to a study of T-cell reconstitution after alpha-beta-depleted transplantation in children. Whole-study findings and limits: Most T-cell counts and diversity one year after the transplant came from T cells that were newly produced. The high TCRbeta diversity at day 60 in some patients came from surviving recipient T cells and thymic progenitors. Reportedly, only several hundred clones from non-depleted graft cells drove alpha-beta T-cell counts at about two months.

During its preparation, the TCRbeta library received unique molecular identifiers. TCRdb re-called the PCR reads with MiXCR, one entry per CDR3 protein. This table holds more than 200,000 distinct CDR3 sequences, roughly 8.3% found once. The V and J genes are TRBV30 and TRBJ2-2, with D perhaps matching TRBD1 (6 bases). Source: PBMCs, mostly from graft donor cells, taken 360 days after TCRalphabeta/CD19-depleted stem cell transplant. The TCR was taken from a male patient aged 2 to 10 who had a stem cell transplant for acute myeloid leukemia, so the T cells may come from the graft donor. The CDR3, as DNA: TGTGCCTGGAGTGGGCAGGGGATGGCCGGGGAGCTGTTTTTT. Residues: CAWSGQGMAGELFF.